Included here is one T cell receptor beta chain sequence, with context. Its antigen is not identified. This table comes from immunoSEQ multiplex PCR, and its TCRdb copy is limited to in-frame clones, with some not included. The table has 560,000 or so clones, approximately 96% seen once. V lost 4 bases and J lost 1, with 10 bases in between. This CDR3 has 14 amino acids. Germline-derived CDR1 and CDR2 are LNHDA and SQIVND (reference sequence). This entry belongs to a study of shared clonotypes between healthy human individuals. Study-wide findings and caveats: Investigators expected sequencing depth to affect clonotype sharing among donors. About 5% of naive CD4 clonotypes were shared across four donors.

Naive CD8 isolation took CD45RO-negative cells positively selected for CCR7 and excluded terminally differentiated effector memory CD45RA+ cells. The sample taken for sequencing was naive CD8+ T cells sorted from blood. This clonotype was obtained from a woman younger than 45 in good health. This chain uses TRBV19 with TRBJ1-1; D is unclear. The CDR3 DNA follows: TGTGCCAGTAGTACCGGACTAACGAACACTGAAGCTTTCTTT. Its translation: CASSTGLTNTEAFF.